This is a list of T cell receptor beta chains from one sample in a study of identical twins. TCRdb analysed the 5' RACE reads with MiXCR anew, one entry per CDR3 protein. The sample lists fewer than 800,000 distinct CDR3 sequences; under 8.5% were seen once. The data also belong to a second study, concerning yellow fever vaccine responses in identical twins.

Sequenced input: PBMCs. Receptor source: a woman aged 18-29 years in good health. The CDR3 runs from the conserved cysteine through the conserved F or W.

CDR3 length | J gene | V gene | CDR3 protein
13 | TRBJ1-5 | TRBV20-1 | CSAAAGGNQPQHF
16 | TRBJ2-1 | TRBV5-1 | CASSLEGGLALNEQFF
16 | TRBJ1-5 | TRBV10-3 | CAISEFSGISNQPQHF
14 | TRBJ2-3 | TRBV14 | CASSYGIRTDTQYF
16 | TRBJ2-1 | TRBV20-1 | CSAQGLAGGLYNEQFF
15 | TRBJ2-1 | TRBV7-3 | CASSQGTDPNNEQFF
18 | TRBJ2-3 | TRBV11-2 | CASSPLGTSVTSTDTQYF
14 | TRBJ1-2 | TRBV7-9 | CASSLKTGTGGYTF
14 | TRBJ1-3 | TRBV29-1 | CSVRSGASGNTIYF
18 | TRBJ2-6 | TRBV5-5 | CASSLARTAAMGANVLTF
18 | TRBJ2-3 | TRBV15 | CATSRDRRIDRGSDTQYF